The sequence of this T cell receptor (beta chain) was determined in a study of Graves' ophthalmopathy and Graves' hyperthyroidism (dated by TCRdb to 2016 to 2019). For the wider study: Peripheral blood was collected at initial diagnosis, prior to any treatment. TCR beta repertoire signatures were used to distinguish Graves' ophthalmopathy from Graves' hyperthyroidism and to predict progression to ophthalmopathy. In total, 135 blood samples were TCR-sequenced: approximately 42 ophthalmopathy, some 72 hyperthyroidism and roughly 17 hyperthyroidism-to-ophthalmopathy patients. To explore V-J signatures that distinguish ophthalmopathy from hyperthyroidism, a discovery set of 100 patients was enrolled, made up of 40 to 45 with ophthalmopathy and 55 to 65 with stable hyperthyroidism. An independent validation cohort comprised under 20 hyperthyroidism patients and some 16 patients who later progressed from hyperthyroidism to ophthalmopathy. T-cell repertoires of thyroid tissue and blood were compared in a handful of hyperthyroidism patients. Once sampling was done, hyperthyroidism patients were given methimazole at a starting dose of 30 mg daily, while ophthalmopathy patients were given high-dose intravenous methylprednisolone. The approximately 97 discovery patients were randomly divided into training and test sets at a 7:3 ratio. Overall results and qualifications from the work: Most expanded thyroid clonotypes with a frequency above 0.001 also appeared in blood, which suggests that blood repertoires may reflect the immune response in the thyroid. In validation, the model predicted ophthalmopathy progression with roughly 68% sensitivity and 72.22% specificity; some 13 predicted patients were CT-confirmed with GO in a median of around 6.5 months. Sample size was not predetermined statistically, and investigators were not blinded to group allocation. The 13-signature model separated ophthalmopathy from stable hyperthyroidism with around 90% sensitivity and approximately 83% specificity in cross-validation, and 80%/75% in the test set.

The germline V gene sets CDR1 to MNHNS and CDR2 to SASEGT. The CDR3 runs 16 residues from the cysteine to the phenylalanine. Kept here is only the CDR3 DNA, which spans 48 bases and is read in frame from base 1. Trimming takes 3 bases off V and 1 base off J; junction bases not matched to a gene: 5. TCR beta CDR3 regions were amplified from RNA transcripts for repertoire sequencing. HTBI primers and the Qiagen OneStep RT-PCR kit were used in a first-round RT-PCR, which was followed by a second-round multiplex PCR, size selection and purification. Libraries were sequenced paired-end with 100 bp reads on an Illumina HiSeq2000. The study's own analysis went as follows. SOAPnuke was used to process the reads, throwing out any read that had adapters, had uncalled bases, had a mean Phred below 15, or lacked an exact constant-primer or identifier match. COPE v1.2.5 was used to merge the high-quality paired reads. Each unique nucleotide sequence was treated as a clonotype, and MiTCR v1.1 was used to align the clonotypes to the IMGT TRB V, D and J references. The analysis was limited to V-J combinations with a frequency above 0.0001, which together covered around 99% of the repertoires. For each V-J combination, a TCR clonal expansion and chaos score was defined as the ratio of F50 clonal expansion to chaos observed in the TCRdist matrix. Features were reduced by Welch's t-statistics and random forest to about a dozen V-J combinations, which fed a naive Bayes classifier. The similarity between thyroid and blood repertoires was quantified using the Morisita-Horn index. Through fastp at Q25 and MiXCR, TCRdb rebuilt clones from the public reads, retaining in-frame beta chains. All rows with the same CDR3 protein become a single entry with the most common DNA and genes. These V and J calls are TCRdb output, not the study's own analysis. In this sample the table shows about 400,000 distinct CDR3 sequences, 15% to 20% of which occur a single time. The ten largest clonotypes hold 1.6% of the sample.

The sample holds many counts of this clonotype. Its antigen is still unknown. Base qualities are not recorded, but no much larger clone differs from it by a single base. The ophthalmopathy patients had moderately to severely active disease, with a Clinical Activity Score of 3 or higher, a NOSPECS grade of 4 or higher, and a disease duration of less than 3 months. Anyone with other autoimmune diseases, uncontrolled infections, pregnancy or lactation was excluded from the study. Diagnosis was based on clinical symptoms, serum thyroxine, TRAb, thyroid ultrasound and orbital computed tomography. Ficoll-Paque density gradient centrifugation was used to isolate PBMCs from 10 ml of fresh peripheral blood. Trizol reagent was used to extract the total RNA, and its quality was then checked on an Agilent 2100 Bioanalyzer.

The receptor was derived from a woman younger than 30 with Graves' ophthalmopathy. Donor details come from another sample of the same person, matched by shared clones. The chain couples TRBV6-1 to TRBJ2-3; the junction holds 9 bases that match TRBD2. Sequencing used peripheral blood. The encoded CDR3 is CASSDKAGGGTDTQYF. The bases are TGTGCCAGCAGTGATAAAGCGGGGGGCGGCACAGATACGCAGTATTTT.